The entry below gives a single TCR beta chain sequence along with its context. The antigen is unknown. These data come from a study of cytomegalovirus exposure and HLA in healthy donors. Findings and caveats of the study: Specificity of a few CMV-associated chains for CMV antigens was verified in vitro. Reports credit the classifier with highly specific, highly sensitive diagnosis of cytomegalovirus status.

Here immunoSEQ multiplex PCR was the method, and the copy in TCRdb shows in-frame clones only, minus some. This table has under 100,000 clones, 95% to 97% appearing once. With 2 bases clipped from V and 4 bases from J, the junction kept 18 bases outside the gene matches. The CDR3 is 21 residues long. The germline V gene has CDR1 MDHEN and CDR2 SYDVKM. The specimen was PBMCs. This TCR came from a man between 18 and 29 years old in good health and CMV-seronegative. The V call is TRBV28, the J call TRBJ2-3; TRBD2 agrees at 13 bases. CDR3 region: CASSLRRGQLLAGGPADTQYF. CDR3 in DNA: TGTGCCAGCAGTTTACGCAGGGGTCAGCTACTAGCGGGAGGGCCTGCAGATACGCAGTATTTT.